This T cell receptor (beta chain) originates from a study of T cell changes during pregnancy in multiple sclerosis. As for this clone: A clone one base away is much larger, so this may be a read error.

Germline CDR1 is MRHNA and CDR2 is SNTAGT. Germline trimming cut 2 bases from V and 3 bases from J; bases unmatched to any gene: 1. This CDR3 is 14 amino acids long. Profiled with immunoSEQ multiplex PCR; TCRdb holds only in-frame clones, not every one. This sample has around 100,000 clones, with about nine tenths found just once. Here the sequenced sample was peripheral blood, taken after pregnancy. The TCR was taken from a female donor with multiple sclerosis, enrolled in a pregnancy study. The chain recombines TRBV6-4 with TRBJ2-1; 7 nucleotides align to TRBD1. The CDR3 DNA is TGTGCCAGCAGTGACGGGACAGACTACAATGAGCAGTTCTTC. It encodes CASSDGTDYNEQFF.